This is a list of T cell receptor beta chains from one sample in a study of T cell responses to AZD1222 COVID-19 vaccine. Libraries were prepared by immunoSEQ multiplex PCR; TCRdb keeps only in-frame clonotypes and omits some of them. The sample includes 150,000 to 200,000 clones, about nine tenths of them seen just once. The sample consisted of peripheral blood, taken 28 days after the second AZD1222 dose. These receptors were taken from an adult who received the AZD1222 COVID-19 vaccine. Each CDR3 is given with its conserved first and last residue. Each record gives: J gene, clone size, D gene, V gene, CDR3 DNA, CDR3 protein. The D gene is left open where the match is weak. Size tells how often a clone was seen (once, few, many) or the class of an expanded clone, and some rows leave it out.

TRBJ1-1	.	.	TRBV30	TGTGCCTGGAGGAAATATATGGAGTTGAACACTGAAGCTTTCTTT	CAWRKYMELNTEAFF
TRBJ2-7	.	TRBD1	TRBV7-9	TGTGCCAGCAGAGGGAAGTGGGAGTATGGGGGACAGGGAGACTACGAGCAGTACTTC	CASRGKWEYGGQGDYEQYF
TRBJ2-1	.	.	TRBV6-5	TGTGCCAGCAGTTTAGGGAACTACAATGAGCAGTTCTTC	CASSLGNYNEQFF
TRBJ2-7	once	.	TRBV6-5	TGTGCCAGTAGATCTAGGGGACCTTCCTACGAGCAGTACTTC	CASRSRGPSYEQYF
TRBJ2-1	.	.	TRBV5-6	TGTGCCAGCAGCTTGGCCCCCGGCGGAGTCTCCTACAATGAGCAGTTCTTC	CASSLAPGGVSYNEQFF
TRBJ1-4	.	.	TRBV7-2	TGTGCCAGCAGCTTAAGGTTTTCAACAACAACTAATGAAAAACTGTTTTTT	CASSLRFSTTTNEKLFF
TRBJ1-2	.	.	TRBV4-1	TGCGCCAGCAGCCAAGATCGGGACTACTCCCCAGAAGGCTACACCTTC	CASSQDRDYSPEGYTF
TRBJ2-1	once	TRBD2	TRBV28	TGTGCCAGCAATAGGCTAGCGGGAGTTAATGAGCAGTTCTTC	CASNRLAGVNEQFF
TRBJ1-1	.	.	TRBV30	TGTGCCTGGAGTGGCGGGAACACTGAAGCTTTCTTT	CAWSGGNTEAFF
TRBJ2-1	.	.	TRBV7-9	TGTGCCAGCGAAGACCCGGGACACCTGAGCAATGAGCAGTTCTTC	CASEDPGHLSNEQFF
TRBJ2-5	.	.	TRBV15	TGTGCCACCAGCAGAGGTTTCGGAGGGGGCGAATTACGGAAAGAGACCCAGTACTTC	CATSRGFGGGELRKETQYF
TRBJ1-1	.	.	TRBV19	TGTGCCAGTACAGGGAGTCGGGACACTGAAGCTTTCTTT	CASTGSRDTEAFF
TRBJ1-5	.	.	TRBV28	TGTGCCAGCAGCCCCGCAGATAGCAATCAGCCCCAGCATTTT	CASSPADSNQPQHF
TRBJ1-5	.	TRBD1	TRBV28	TGTGCCAGCAGCCTGAGTTCAGGGGGCTGGCAGCCCCAGCATTTT	CASSLSSGGWQPQHF
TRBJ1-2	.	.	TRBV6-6	TGTGCCAACAGCCAACGGGGGCTTGGCTACACCTTC	CANSQRGLGYTF
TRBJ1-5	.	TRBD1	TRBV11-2	TGTGCCAGCAGCTTAGACGGGACAGGGACTCAGCCCCAGCATTTT	CASSLDGTGTQPQHF
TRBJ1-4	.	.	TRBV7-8	TGTGCCAGCAGCTTAGCTCACCGGATATATAATGAAAAACTGTTTTTT	CASSLAHRIYNEKLFF
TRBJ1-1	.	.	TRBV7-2	TGTGCCAGCAGCTTATTTGTATCGGGGAACACTGAAGCTTTCTTT	CASSLFVSGNTEAFF
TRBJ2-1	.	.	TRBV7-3	TGTGCCAGCAGCTTCAACAGCTACAATGAGCAGTTCTTC	CASSFNSYNEQFF
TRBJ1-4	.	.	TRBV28	TGTGCCAGCAGCCGGGGGGGATCTAATGAAAAACTGTTTTTT	CASSRGGSNEKLFF
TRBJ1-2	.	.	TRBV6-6	TGTGCCAGCAGTTACAACCTACAGGGATATGGCTACACCTTC	CASSYNLQGYGYTF
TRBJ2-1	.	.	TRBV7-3	TGTGCCAGCAGCTTTTATGGCGGGCCAAGCTACAATGAGCAGTTCTTC	CASSFYGGPSYNEQFF
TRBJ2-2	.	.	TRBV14	TGTGCCAGCAGCCCTAGACTAGCCGGGGAGCTGTTTTTT	CASSPRLAGELFF
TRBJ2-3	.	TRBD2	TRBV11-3	TGTGCCAGCAGCTCTGGACTAGCGGGGGGGCCTGGCACAGATACGCAGTATTTT	CASSSGLAGGPGTDTQYF
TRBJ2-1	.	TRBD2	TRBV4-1	TGCGCCAGCAGCCGCGGGAGGGGAGGCAATGAGCAGTTCTTC	CASSRGRGGNEQFF
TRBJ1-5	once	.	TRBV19	TGTGCCAGTAGTATAGATGGCGGCAGCAATCAGCCCCAGCATTTT	CASSIDGGSNQPQHF
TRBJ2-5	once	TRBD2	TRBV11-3	TGTGCCAGCAGCTTAGGAGCAGCGGGGGCAGGAGAGACCCAGTACTTC	CASSLGAAGAGETQYF
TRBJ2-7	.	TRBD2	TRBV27	TGTGCCAGCAGTTTAGCGGGACTAGCGGGATATCCTTCCTACGAGCAGTACTTC	CASSLAGLAGYPSYEQYF
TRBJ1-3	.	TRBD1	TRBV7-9	TGTGCCAGCAGCTTGGGGGCAGGGGGCTATAGCTCTGGAAACACCATATATTTT	CASSLGAGGYSSGNTIYF
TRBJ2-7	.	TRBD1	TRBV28	TGTGCCAGCAGTTACTCCTTCCGGGACAGATTATACGAGCAGTACTTC	CASSYSFRDRLYEQYF
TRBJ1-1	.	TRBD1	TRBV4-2	TGTGCCAGCAGCCAAGTCTCGGGACAGGATTACACTGAAGCTTTCTTT	CASSQVSGQDYTEAFF
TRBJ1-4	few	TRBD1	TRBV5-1	TGCGCCAGCAGTCAGGACAGGGAGAAACTGTTTTTT	CASSQDREKLFF
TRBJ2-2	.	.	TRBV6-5	TGTGCCAGCAGTTCTGTTTGGGCGCCGAACACCGGGGAGCTGTTTTTT	CASSSVWAPNTGELFF
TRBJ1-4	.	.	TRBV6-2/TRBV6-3	TGTGCCAGCAGTGACGACACCTCAACTAATGAAAAACTGTTTTTT	CASSDDTSTNEKLFF
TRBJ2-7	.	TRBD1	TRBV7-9	TGTGCCAGCAGCGCGACGGGACAGGGACCCCACCCAGGGGGGGAGCAGTACTTC	CASSATGQGPHPGGEQYF
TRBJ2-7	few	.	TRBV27	TGTGCCAGCAGCTTGTCTTCCCGGGGTATTGGCTACGAGCAGTACTTC	CASSLSSRGIGYEQYF
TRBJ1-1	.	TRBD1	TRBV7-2	TGTGCCAGCAGCCCGGGACAGGGGGACACTGAAGCTTTCTTT	CASSPGQGDTEAFF
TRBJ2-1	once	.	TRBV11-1	TGTGCCAGCAGGAGTGTGACGGGGGGCTTGAATGAGCAGTTCTTC	CASRSVTGGLNEQFF
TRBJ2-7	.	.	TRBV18	TGTGCCAGCTCACCAAGGGACGAGCAGTACTTC	CASSPRDEQYF
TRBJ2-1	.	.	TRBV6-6	TGTGCCAGCAGTTACCCGGGGGGCTATGAGCAGTTCTTC	CASSYPGGYEQFF
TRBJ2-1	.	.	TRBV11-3	TGTGCCAGCAGCTTAGTGCCGGGGTACAATGAGCAGTTCTTC	CASSLVPGYNEQFF
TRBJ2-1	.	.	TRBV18	TGTGCCAGCTCACCACTACAGGGTCAGTACAATGAGCAGTTCTTC	CASSPLQGQYNEQFF
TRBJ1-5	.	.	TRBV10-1	TGCGCCAGCAGTGAGTCGTTGGATAGCAATCAGCCCCAGCATTTT	CASSESLDSNQPQHF
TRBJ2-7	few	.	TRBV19	TGTGCCAGTAGTCTGGTGGGGAGCGGCAACGAGCAGTACTTC	CASSLVGSGNEQYF
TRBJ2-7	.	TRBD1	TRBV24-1	TGTGCCACCAGTGATCCAGACAGGGGCGAGCAGTACTTC	CATSDPDRGEQYF
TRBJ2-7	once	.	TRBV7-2	TGTGCCAGCAGCTTAGCGAAGGTTGCGGGGGCGGCGCAGTACTTC	CASSLAKVAGAAQYF